This T cell receptor (beta chain) was documented in a study of T cells expressing NK-cell markers. TCRdb re-called the 5' RACE reads and gives one entry per CDR3 protein, without DNA. This table holds 500,000 or so distinct CDR3 sequences. Germline-derived CDR1 and CDR2 are MGHRA and YSYEKL. The CDR3 is made up of 16 amino acids. The specimen was blood T cells: a sorted CD56 or NKG2C T cell subset, CD4+ or CD8+ T cells, or bulk PBMC T cells (not recorded which). The rearrangement joins TRBV4-1 to TRBJ2-5; TCRdb reports TRBD2, a call that lacks DNA to check it against. The TCR sequence derives from a man aged 18 to 29 in good health. This CDR3 reads CASSQGLASELETQYF.